The entry below gives a single TCR beta chain sequence along with its context. This clone appeared a single time. The antigen it recognizes is unknown. The input lacks base qualities; no much larger clone sits a single base away. The entry originates in a study of T cell changes during pregnancy in multiple sclerosis (dated by TCRdb to the late 2010s). For the study in its entirety: Changes in the T cell repertoire over the course of pregnancy were examined in this study in women with multiple sclerosis.

Inclusive of the bounding cysteine and phenylalanine, the CDR3 is 15 residues long. This entry keeps only the CDR3 DNA: 45 bases, framed from base 1. CDR1 and CDR2 are read off the germline V gene as SGDLS and YYNGEE. For this chain, trimming is 3 bases at the V end and 6 bases at the J end, and the number of junction bases without a gene match is 10. Libraries came from the immunoSEQ multiplex PCR assay. This immuneACCESS table, as held by TCRdb, lists in-frame sequences with V and J called but not all clones. Of the missing ones, under half trace to an unresolved V gene in checked studies; the others have no known cause. Across this sample there are over 90,000 clones, with about 93% seen only once. The biggest ten clones account for roughly 0.95% of the sample.

The rearranged chain carries TRBV9 and TRBJ1-1, with 8 bases matching TRBD1. This clonotype was sampled from a female donor with multiple sclerosis, enrolled in a pregnancy study. This material consisted of peripheral blood, taken after pregnancy. The bases are TGTGCCAGCAGCGAGGGGACAGGCCCTAGGGCTGAAGCTTTCTTT. Its protein reads: CASSEGTGPRAEAFF. The full variable domain, completed from the reference TRBV9 and TRBJ1-1 proteins outside the CDR3, reads DSGVTQTPKHLITATGQRVTLRCSPRSGDLSVYWYQQSLDQGLQFLIQYYNGEERAKGNILERFSAQQFPDLHSELNLSSLELGDSALYFCASSEGTGPRAEAFFGQGTRLTVV.